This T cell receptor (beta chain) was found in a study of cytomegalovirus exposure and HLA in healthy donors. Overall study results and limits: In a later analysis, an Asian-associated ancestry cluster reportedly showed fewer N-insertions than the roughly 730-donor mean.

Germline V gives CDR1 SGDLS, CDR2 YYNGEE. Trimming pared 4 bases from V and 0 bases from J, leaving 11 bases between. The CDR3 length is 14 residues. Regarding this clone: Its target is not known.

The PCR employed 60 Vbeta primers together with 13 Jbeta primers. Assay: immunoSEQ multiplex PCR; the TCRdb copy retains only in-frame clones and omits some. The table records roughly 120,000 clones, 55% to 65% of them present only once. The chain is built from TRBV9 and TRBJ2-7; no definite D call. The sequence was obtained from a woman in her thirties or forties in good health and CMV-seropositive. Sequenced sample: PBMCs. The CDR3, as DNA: TGTGCCAGCAGCCTCCAGGTGAACTCCTACGAGCAGTACTTC. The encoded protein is CASSLQVNSYEQYF. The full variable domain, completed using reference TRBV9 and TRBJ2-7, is DSGVTQTPKHLITATGQRVTLRCSPRSGDLSVYWYQQSLDQGLQFLIQYYNGEERAKGNILERFSAQQFPDLHSELNLSSLELGDSALYFCASSLQVNSYEQYFGPGTRLTVT.